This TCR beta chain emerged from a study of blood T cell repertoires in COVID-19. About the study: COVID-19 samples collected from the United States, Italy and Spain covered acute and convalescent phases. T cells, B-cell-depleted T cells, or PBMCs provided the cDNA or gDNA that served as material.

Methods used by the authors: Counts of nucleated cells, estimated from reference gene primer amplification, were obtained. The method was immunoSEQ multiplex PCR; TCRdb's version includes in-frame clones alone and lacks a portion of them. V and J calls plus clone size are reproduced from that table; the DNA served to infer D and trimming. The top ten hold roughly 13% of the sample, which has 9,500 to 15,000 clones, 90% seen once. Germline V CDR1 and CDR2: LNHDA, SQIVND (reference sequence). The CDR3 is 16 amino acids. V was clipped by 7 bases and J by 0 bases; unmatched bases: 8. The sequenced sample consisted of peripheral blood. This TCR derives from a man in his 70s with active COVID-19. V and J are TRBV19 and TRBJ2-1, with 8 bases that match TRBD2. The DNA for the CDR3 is TGTGCCAGTAAATCCCGGGAGGGTAGCTCCTACAATGAGCAGTTCTTC. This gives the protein CASKSREGSSYNEQFF. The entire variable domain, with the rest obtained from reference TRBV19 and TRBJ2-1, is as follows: DGGITQSPKYLFRKEGQNVTLSCEQNLNHDAMYWYRQDPGQGLRLIYYSQIVNDFQKGDIAEGYSVSREKKESFPLTVTSAQKNPTAFYLCASKSREGSSYNEQFFGPGTRLTVL.